This TCR beta chain was found in a study of blood T cell repertoires in COVID-19. The protocol was immunoSEQ multiplex PCR, while the TCRdb copy is restricted to in-frame clones and leaves out a portion. The sample records 60,000 to 70,000 clones, more than 75% being singletons. Adults between about 18 and 95 years of age took part from 20 to 25 US areas. Participants were placed into cohorts based on the clinical history they reported. Per the germline V gene, CDR1 is SGHVS and CDR2 is FQNEAQ. The CDR3 has 15 residues. Trimming took 6 bases from V and 1 from J; bases not matched to a gene: 9. This receptor was obtained from a middle-aged woman who had recovered from COVID-19. This chain connects TRBV7-8 to TRBJ2-7, with 7 positions matching TRBD2. Material for sequencing was PBMCs or T cells enriched from blood (not recorded which). CDR3 bases: TGTGCCAGCAGATCCAGCGGGGCCGATTCCTACGAGCAGTACTTC. Translating gives CASRSSGADSYEQYF.